The 20 T cell receptor beta chains given below trace back to one sample, sequenced in a study of CD8 T cells in ankylosing spondylitis. TCRdb called the 5' RACE reads again in MiXCR, with one record for every CDR3 protein. The table lists fewer than 400,000 distinct CDR3 sequences, roughly 15% of them singletons. The sample comprised blood, either unsorted or a sorted T cell fraction (not recorded which). These receptors were obtained from a male donor with ankylosing spondylitis or in good health (not recorded which).

This clonotype was seen more than once but under ten times. This chain uses TRBV11-2 with TRBJ2-1; 8 positions agree with TRBD2. The length of the CDR3 is 15 residues. The J segment lost 9 bases and the V segment lost 0 bases, leaving 7 bases of the junction unmatched. Germline CDR1 is SGHAT and CDR2 is FQNNGV. The CDR3 DNA follows: TGTGCCAGCAGCTTAGAGAGCGGGAGTATGGGTGAGCAGTTCTTC. It specifies CASSLESGSMGEQFF.

This clonotype was found a few times. This chain uses TRBV5-1 with TRBJ1-3; no reliable D call. The CDR3 contains 14 residues. Germline V CDR1 and CDR2: SGHRS, YFSETQ. Deletions cut 0 bases from V and 1 base from J, with 5 bases between. The DNA of the CDR3 is TGCGCCAGCAGCTTGGTTCCGTCTGGAAACACCATATATTTT. It specifies CASSLVPSGNTIYF.

The rearrangement links TRBV2 to TRBJ2-6; D possibly uses TRBD1 or TRBD2 (5 bases each). Germline lookup yields CDR1 SNHLY and CDR2 FYNNEI. This CDR3 has 18 amino acids. V was trimmed by 11 bases and J by 0 bases, leaving 23 bases between them. The DNA of the CDR3 is TGTGCCTTCTGTCCCCTGGCAGGGAGTCCCTCTGGGGCCAACGTCCTGACTTTC. It encodes CAFCPLAGSPSGANVLTF.

This clonotype showed up just a few times. The chain combines TRBV7-2 with TRBJ2-7; no definite D call. The CDR3 runs to 16 residues. Germline CDR1 SGHTA, CDR2 FQGNSA. V dropped 0 bases and J dropped 3 bases, with 15 bases sitting between them. The DNA of the CDR3 is TGTGCCAGCAGCTTAGCGACCGCCTCGAACCACTACGAGCAGTACTTC. It yields the protein CASSLATASNHYEQYF.

This sequence joins TRBV20-1 and TRBJ2-7; possible D gene TRBD2, 5 bases. The V end lost 4 bases, the J end lost 6 bases, and 19 bases lay between the germline ends. Germline CDR1 is DFQATT and CDR2 is SNEGSKA (reference sequence). The CDR3 runs to 14 residues. The CDR3 DNA sequence: TGCAGTGCTACAAAAAGCGGCAGGATGGCCGAGCAGTACTTC. Amino acids: CSATKSGRMAEQYF.

This chain links TRBV5-1 with TRBJ2-5; 7 bases are shared with TRBD1. Germline CDR1 is SGHRS and CDR2 is YFSETQ. This CDR3 has 16 amino acids. V lost 0 bases, J lost 1 base, and 6 bases stayed unmatched. The CDR3 is CASSLGPQGIQETQYF. The CDR3 DNA sequence: TGCGCCAGCAGCTTGGGCCCACAGGGGATCCAAGAGACCCAGTACTTC.

This clonotype was observed at least ten times. The V and J genes are TRBV4-2 and TRBJ2-7; the D gene is possibly TRBD2 (5 bases). V was clipped by 4 bases and J by 3 bases, with 7 bases between them. This CDR3 has 12 residues. Germline lookup yields CDR1 LGHNA and CDR2 YNFKEQ. This CDR3 is CASSPRDYEQYF. The CDR3 DNA reads as TGTGCCAGCAGCCCCCGGGACTACGAGCAGTACTTC.

This clonotype has more than one count but fewer than ten. This chain links TRBV12-3 or TRBV12-4 with TRBJ2-3, with D maybe TRBD2 (7 bases). V was clipped by 3 bases and J by 0 bases, with 13 bases between them. The CDR3 loop spans 16 amino acids. The CDR3 DNA reads as TGTGCCAGCAGTTTTCGGGGGCGGGGGAGCACAGATACGCAGTATTTT. Translating it yields CASSFRGRGSTDTQYF.

J is TRBJ1-5 and V is TRBV19; D is perhaps TRBD1 (5 bases). CDR3 length: 16 residues. V lost 3 bases to trimming and J lost 6 bases, with 18 bases between them. In germline, CDR1 is LNHDA, CDR2 SQIVND (reference sequence). The CDR3 sequence is CASSIIGVRAAQPQHF. The DNA of the CDR3 is TGTGCCAGTAGTATTATCGGGGTCAGGGCGGCTCAGCCCCAGCATTTT.

The V gene is TRBV21-1, the J gene TRBJ1-6; no DNA check was done on the table's D call, TRBD1. TRBV21-1 is a pseudogene. The CDR3 is 19 residues long. The CDR3 sequence: CASQSRPTDPGGNNSPLHF. CDR3 nucleotide sequence: TGTGCCAGCCAATCTCGGCCAACTGACCCTGGGGGAAATAATTCACCCCTCCACTTT.

This clonotype was observed at least ten times. The J gene is TRBJ1-1, the V gene TRBV10-3; TRBD1 might be the D (5 bases). Germline CDR1 ENHRY, CDR2 SYGVKD. This CDR3 contains 14 residues. The V and J ends lost 10 bases and 7 bases respectively, with 22 bases between them. The CDR3 sequence: CATASAPGAREAFF. The CDR3 DNA reads as TGTGCCACCGCCTCTGCTCCCGGGGCCCGTGAAGCTTTCTTT.

This clonotype showed up many times. The V call is TRBV12-3 or TRBV12-4, the J call TRBJ2-7, with 10 positions matching TRBD1. V lost 1 base and J lost 6; bases outside the gene matches: 3. The CDR3 has 14 amino acids. The DNA for the CDR3 is TGTGCCAGCAGTTTAGGACAGGGGGCTAGCGAGCAGTACTTC. It codes for CASSLGQGASEQYF.

The V gene is TRBV5-1, the J gene TRBJ2-2; D not certain. CDR1 SGHRS and CDR2 YFSETQ come from the germline V gene. The CDR3 sequence is 15 residues long. V gave up 2 bases and J gave up 0 bases, with 8 bases separating them. CDR3 bases: TGCGCCAGCAGCTTCACCCCCGCGAACACCGGGGAGCTGTTTTTT. Its translation: CASSFTPANTGELFF.

The rearrangement uses TRBV4-1 and TRBJ2-7, with TRBD1 identical over 7 bases. The trim removed 0 bases at V and 4 bases at J, leaving 9 bases unmatched. CDR1 MGHRA and CDR2 YSYEKL come from the germline V gene. The length of the CDR3 is 16 residues. In DNA, the CDR3 is TGCGCCAGCAGCCAAGATCGAGGGGGCGCAACGTACGAGCAGTACTTC. This codes for CASSQDRGGATYEQYF.

This clonotype came up a few times. The rearrangement uses TRBV10-3 and TRBJ2-7; D possibly corresponds to TRBD2 (6 bases). V was clipped by 5 bases and J by 0 bases, with 17 bases between them. The germline CDR1 and CDR2 sequences are ENHRY and SYGVKD. The CDR3 loop spans 16 amino acids. Here the CDR3 DNA reads TGTGCCATCAGTTCACCGGAGGGTCGGAGCTCCTACGAGCAGTACTTC. Protein sequence: CAISSPEGRSSYEQYF.

This clonotype was counted at least ten times. V is TRBV9 and J is TRBJ2-2, with 9 bases matching TRBD1. This CDR3 is 15 amino acids long. Germline CDR1 is SGDLS and CDR2 is YYNGEE. V trimming: 5 bases; J trimming: 3 bases; junction bases outside the gene matches: 5. The CDR3 protein is CASRTGGGDTGELFF. The CDR3 coding sequence is TGTGCCAGCAGAACAGGGGGCGGCGACACCGGGGAGCTGTTTTTT.

This clonotype was seen a handful of times. The J gene is TRBJ2-1, the V gene TRBV27, with a weak D call TRBD1 (5 bases). Germline CDR1 is MNHEY and CDR2 is SMNVEV (reference sequence). Deletions cut 7 bases from V and 0 bases from J, with 22 bases between. The CDR3 loop spans 18 amino acids. The CDR3: CASTMYLGQGGSYNEQFF. The CDR3 region has the DNA TGTGCCAGCACCATGTACCTTGGGCAGGGTGGCTCCTACAATGAGCAGTTCTTC.

V usage is TRBV4-1 and J usage is TRBJ2-2; D is possibly TRBD1 or TRBD2 (5 bases each). V was trimmed by 4 bases and J by 3 bases, leaving 15 bases between them. Germline assignment: CDR1 MGHRA and CDR2 YSYEKL. This CDR3 comprises 16 residues. The CDR3 coding sequence is TGCGCCAGCAGCCTTCGTGCAGGGAGCGACACCGGGGAGCTGTTTTTT. Translation gives CASSLRAGSDTGELFF.

The rearrangement links TRBV12-3 or TRBV12-4 to TRBJ2-7, with D perhaps given as TRBD1 or TRBD2 (6 bases each). The CDR3 consists of 14 residues. The V end lost 1 base, the J end lost 2 bases, and 9 bases lay between the germline ends. CDR3: CASSLDGGAYEQYF. The CDR3 nucleotides are TGTGCCAGCAGTTTAGACGGGGGCGCCTACGAGCAGTACTTC.

J is TRBJ2-3 and V is TRBV20-1; a possible D gene is TRBD1 (6 bases). There are 15 residues in the CDR3. Germline V CDR1 and CDR2: DFQATT, SNEGSKA (reference sequence). The V gene lost 0 bases and the J gene lost 3 bases, with 13 bases spanning the gap. CDR3: CSARDGSRGTDTQYF. The CDR3 DNA reads TGCAGTGCTAGAGACGGCTCTAGGGGGACAGATACGCAGTATTTT.